Sequencing of this T cell receptor (beta chain) was carried out in a study of blood T cell repertoires in COVID-19. Clones were sequenced by immunoSEQ multiplex PCR, and TCRdb holds only the in-frame ones, with some missing. Among around 270,000 clones listed, roughly 80% were seen once. The clonotype comes from a man in his sixties with acute or convalescent COVID-19. Source material: peripheral blood.

The CDR3 region has the DNA TGTGCCAGCAGCCAAGGAAGGCGGGAGTTGGGGGAGACCCAGTACTTC. Translating gives CASSQGRRELGETQYF. The V gene is TRBV3-1 (or the pseudogene TRBV3-2), the J gene TRBJ2-5, with 7 bases that match TRBD2. After removal of 1 base from V and 5 bases from J, the junction contained 10 bases not matched to a gene. The CDR3 spans 16 residues. The germline V gene has CDR1 LGHDT and CDR2 YNNKEL (reference sequence).